The 21 T cell receptor beta chains listed next were all sequenced from one sample in a study of shared clonotypes between healthy human individuals. Measured with immunoSEQ multiplex PCR; TCRdb has only the in-frame clones, and not every one. This sample has fewer than 700,000 clones; about 80% occur once, and the top ten carry 12%. The sample consisted of PBMCs. The receptor set was obtained from a woman between 35 and 50 years old in good health. Some clones in this sample may be carry-over from other donors' samples.

This chain joins TRBV5-1 and TRBJ2-5, with 12 bases matching TRBD2. V lost 6 bases, J lost 2 bases, and 5 bases stayed unmatched. The CDR3 sequence is 15 residues long. The germline V gene encodes CDR1 SGHRS and CDR2 YFSETQ. In nucleotides, the CDR3 is TGCGCCAGCACCCTAGCGGGAGGGCTGCAAGAGACCCAGTACTTC. Its translation: CASTLAGGLQETQYF.

The chain has TRBV7-2 and TRBJ1-2, with TRBD1 as a possible D gene (6 bases). Germline CDR1 SGHTA, CDR2 FQGNSA. The V and J ends lost 5 bases and 1 base respectively, with 11 bases between them. The length of the CDR3 is 14 residues. The DNA of the CDR3 is TGTGCCAGCAGCCCAGCACAGGGTAACTATGGCTACACCTTC. Translated: CASSPAQGNYGYTF.

The rearrangement links TRBV27 to TRBJ2-1; 10 positions agree with TRBD2. The CDR3 length is 13 residues. From germline, CDR1 is MNHEY and CDR2 SMNVEV (reference sequence). Losses at the gene ends were 6 bases for V and 7 bases for J; bases not matched to a gene: 3. CDR3 amino acids: CASRETSGNEQFF. CDR3 DNA sequence: TGTGCCAGCAGGGAGACTAGCGGGAATGAGCAGTTCTTC.

This rearrangement joins TRBV30 to TRBJ2-3; D call uncertain. Trimming shortened V by 5 bases and J by 4 bases, and 13 bases separated the two germline ends. The CDR3 has 13 residues. CDR1 is GTSNPN, CDR2 SVGIG, per germline (reference sequence). CDR3 protein: CAWETRGPDTQYF. Written as DNA, the CDR3 is TGTGCCTGGGAGACAAGAGGCCCAGATACGCAGTATTTT.

The rearrangement joins TRBV7-9 to TRBJ2-5; 8 nucleotides line up with TRBD2. V gave up 6 bases and J gave up 5 bases; unmatched junction bases: 8. The CDR3 loop spans 14 amino acids. In germline, CDR1 is SEHNR, CDR2 FQNEAQ (reference sequence). This CDR3 reads CASRRRAGDETQYF. The DNA of the CDR3 is TGTGCCAGCAGACGCCGAGCGGGGGATGAGACCCAGTACTTC. Looking up the rest from reference TRBV7-9 and TRBJ2-5 gives the full variable domain: DTGVSQNPRHKITKRGQNVTFRCDPISEHNRLYWYRQTLGQGPEFLTYFQNEAQLEKSRLLSDRFSAERPKGSFSTLEIQRTEQGDSAMYLCASRRRAGDETQYFGPGTRLLVL.

This chain connects TRBV27 to TRBJ2-7, with D possibly matching TRBD2 (6 bases). The germline V gene encodes CDR1 MNHEY and CDR2 SMNVEV (reference sequence). The CDR3 is 16 residues long. V was cut by 5 bases and J by 6 bases, with 23 bases left in between. CDR3 sequence reads: CASSRASGTRVPEQYF. The CDR3 DNA sequence: TGTGCCAGCAGTAGAGCTTCCGGGACTCGCGTCCCCGAGCAGTACTTC.

This clone was observed at least ten times. The V gene is TRBV2, the J gene TRBJ2-3; D is ambiguous. This CDR3 region has 12 residues. Germline assignment: CDR1 SNHLY and CDR2 FYNNEI. V lost 6 bases to trimming and J lost 6 bases, with 10 bases between them. CDR3 amino acids: CASRPEGDTQYF. DNA for the CDR3: TGTGCCAGCAGGCCCGAAGGGGATACGCAGTATTTT. The entire variable domain, with the rest obtained from reference TRBV2 and TRBJ2-3, is as follows: EPEVTQTPSHQVTQMGQEVILRCVPISNHLYFYWYRQILGQKVEFLVSFYNNEISEKSEIFDDQFSVERPDGSNFTLKIRSTKLEDSAMYFCASRPEGDTQYFGPGTRLTVL.

J is TRBJ2-1 and V is TRBV30; 7 nucleotides agree with TRBD2. CDR1 and CDR2 from the germline V gene are GTSNPN and SVGIG (reference sequence). V was clipped by 7 bases and J by 6 bases; unmatched bases: 12. CDR3 size: 14 residues. The CDR3 is CAYTVGGRANEQFF. The CDR3 region has the DNA TGTGCCTACACCGTTGGAGGGAGGGCCAATGAGCAGTTCTTC.

The chain has TRBV7-9 and TRBJ2-1; unclear D gene. The length of the CDR3 is 11 residues. The germline CDR1 and CDR2 sequences are SEHNR and FQNEAQ (reference sequence). Trimming removed 4 bases from V and 7 bases from J, with 5 bases in between. CDR3 in DNA: TGTGCCAGCAGCTCCGCGAATGAGCAGTTCTTC. Translated, it gives CASSSANEQFF.

In regard to this clone: This likely reflects a read error, since a far larger clone is one base away. The V call is TRBV30, the J call TRBJ2-7; D gene unclear. This CDR3 is 12 amino acids long. Germline V lookup: CDR1 GTSNPN, CDR2 SVGIG (reference sequence). CDR3 residues: CTWSQDRYEQYF. The CDR3 DNA follows: TGTACCTGGTCGCAGGACCGCTACGAGCAGTACTTC.

This clone has more than one count but fewer than ten. The chain is built from TRBV9 and TRBJ1-1; 8 bases agree with TRBD1. V lost 5 bases to trimming and J lost 6 bases; unmatched junction nucleotides: 9. Germline V gene sequence: CDR1 SGDLS, CDR2 YYNGEE. The CDR3 totals 14 residues. CDR3 DNA: TGTGCCAGCAGACCGGACAGGGTGGGCGCTGAAGCTTTCTTT. This translates into CASRPDRVGAEAFF.

This chain uses TRBV5-7 with TRBJ2-7, with D perhaps assigned TRBD1 or TRBD2 (6 bases each). TRBV5-7 is classed as an ORF, of uncertain function. The CDR3 runs 15 residues. V shed 3 bases and J shed 7 bases, with 20 bases lying between them. The CDR3 spells CASSCNREELFEQYF. The CDR3 DNA reads TGTGCCAGCAGCTGTAACAGGGAGGAACTGTTTGAGCAGTACTTC.

Details on this clone: Compared with germline, one end of the junction differs, possibly owing to a read error. The gene calls are TRBV7-7 and TRBJ2-2, with D possibly called TRBD1 or TRBD2 (5 bases each). The germline CDR1 and CDR2 sequences are SSHAT and FNYEAQ (reference sequence). CDR3 length equals 16 residues. Here the CDR3 reads CASSLGGTPNTGELFF. The CDR3 coding sequence is TGTGCTAGCAGCTTAGGTGGGACCCCCAACACCGGGGAGCTGTTTTTT.

This clone was observed a few times. This chain connects TRBV21-1 to TRBJ1-1; TRBD1 was called by the table and not checked on the DNA. TRBV21-1 has pseudogene status. This CDR3 is built from 14 residues. The CDR3 bases are TGTGCCAGCAAAACACAGGGGGCTAGCACTGAAGCTTTCTTT. Translation gives CASKTQGASTEAFF.

CDR3 loop: CASSQVVGGSYEQYF. The CDR3 DNA reads as TGCGCCAGCAGCCAAGTGGTTGGGGGGTCCTACGAGCAGTACTTC. The chain employs TRBV4-3 and TRBJ2-5; tentative D call: TRBD2 (6 bases). The DNA matches TRBJ2-7 better at its end, which makes the J call doubtful. The CDR3 is 15 residues long. Per germline, CDR1 LGHNA and CDR2 YSLEER.

There are a few counts of this clone. The chain combines TRBV28 with TRBJ2-1, with unresolved D. This CDR3 spans 15 amino acids. The V end was cut by 3 bases, the J end by 5 bases, with 14 bases between. The germline CDR1 and CDR2 sequences are MDHEN and SYDVKM. CDR3 amino acids: CASSFWSAANNEQFF. Written as DNA, the CDR3 is TGTGCCAGCAGTTTTTGGTCGGCTGCGAACAATGAGCAGTTCTTC.

The rearrangement links TRBV5-1 to TRBJ2-3; no definite D call. The V gene's germline CDR1 is SGHRS and CDR2 YFSETQ. The CDR3 is 11 residues long. V dropped 5 bases and J dropped 5 bases, with 6 bases sitting between them. The CDR3 region has the DNA TGCGCCAGCAGGGTTGGAGATACGCAGTATTTT. Its protein product is CASRVGDTQYF.

A few counts support this clone. This rearrangement joins TRBV6-4 to TRBJ2-1; D unclear. Germline CDR1 MRHNA, CDR2 SNTAGT. V was cut by 4 bases and J by 9 bases, with 13 bases left in between. This CDR3 has 13 residues. CDR3 in amino acids: CASSGDGAGEQFF. CDR3 bases: TGTGCCAGCAGTGGCGACGGAGCTGGTGAGCAGTTCTTC.

The chain is built from TRBV19 and TRBJ2-7; no clear D. CDR1 and CDR2 (germline): LNHDA, SQIVND (reference sequence). V gave up 5 bases and J gave up 4 bases, with 15 bases separating them. This CDR3 comprises 14 residues. CDR3 protein: CASSLRVPSYEQYF. CDR3 nucleotide sequence: TGTGCCAGTAGTTTACGTGTTCCCTCGTACGAGCAGTACTTC. Looking up the rest from reference TRBV19 and TRBJ2-7 gives the full variable domain: DGGITQSPKYLFRKEGQNVTLSCEQNLNHDAMYWYRQDPGQGLRLIYYSQIVNDFQKGDIAEGYSVSREKKESFPLTVTSAQKNPTAFYLCASSLRVPSYEQYFGPGTRLTVT.

J is TRBJ2-5 and V is TRBV28; D remains ambiguous. The V and J ends lost 1 base and 5 bases respectively, with 11 bases between them. Germline CDR1 reads MDHEN; CDR2 reads SYDVKM. The CDR3 runs to 14 residues. The CDR3 nucleotides read TGTGCCAGCAGTTTATACACCTTTCGGGAGACCCAGTACTTC. This gives the protein CASSLYTFRETQYF.

The rearrangement joins TRBV2 to TRBJ2-3, with D perhaps assigned TRBD1 or TRBD2 (5 bases each). The CDR3 consists of 14 residues. V shed 5 bases and J shed 11 bases, with 20 bases lying between them. Germline-derived CDR1 and CDR2 are SNHLY and FYNNEI. Here the CDR3 reads CASSWDLDGIGQYF. Written as DNA, the CDR3 is TGTGCCAGCAGTTGGGACCTTGATGGGATAGGGCAGTATTTT.